The source of this TCR beta chain is a study of T cells after yellow fever vaccination. Across the study: SMART-Seq v4 Ultra Low Input handled preparation of low-cell-number fractions. General observations from the study: The study re-detected most primary-vaccination clones after the booster (nearly 97% CD4, around 89% CD8). A weaker secondary response peaked on day 5, the primary on day 15.

The sample holds many counts of this clonotype. Its antigen remains unknown. The V gene's germline CDR1 is LGHNA and CDR2 YSLEER. This CDR3 region has 15 residues. The V end lost 1 base, the J end lost 3 bases, and 7 bases lay between the germline ends. Each CDR3 protein gets one entry after TCRdb re-called the 5' RACE reads with MiXCR. The sample includes about 320,000 distinct CDR3 sequences, roughly 6.8% seen only once; the top ten take roughly a sixth. The sample was PBMCs, taken approximately 40 days after the first yellow fever vaccination. The source is a man aged 18 to 35 who received the YFV17D yellow fever vaccine. This sequence joins TRBV4-3 and TRBJ1-6; a weak D match, TRBD1 (6 bases). The CDR3 is CASSQGQVYNSPLHF. As DNA, the CDR3 is TGCGCCAGCAGCCAAGGACAGGTCTATAATTCACCCCTCCACTTT.